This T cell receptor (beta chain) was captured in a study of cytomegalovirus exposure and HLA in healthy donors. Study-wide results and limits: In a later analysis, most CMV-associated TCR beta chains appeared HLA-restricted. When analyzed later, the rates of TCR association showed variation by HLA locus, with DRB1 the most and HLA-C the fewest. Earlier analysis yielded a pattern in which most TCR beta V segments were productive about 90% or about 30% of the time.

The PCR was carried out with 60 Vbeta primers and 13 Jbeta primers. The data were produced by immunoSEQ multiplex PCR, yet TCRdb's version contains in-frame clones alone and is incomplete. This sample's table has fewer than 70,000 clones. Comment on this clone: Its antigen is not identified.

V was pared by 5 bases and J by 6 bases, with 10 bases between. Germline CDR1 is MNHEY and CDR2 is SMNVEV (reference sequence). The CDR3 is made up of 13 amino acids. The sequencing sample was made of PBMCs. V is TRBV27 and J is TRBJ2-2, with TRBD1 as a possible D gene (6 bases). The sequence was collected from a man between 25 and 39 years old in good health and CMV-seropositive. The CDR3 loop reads CASSARQAGELFF. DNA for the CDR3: TGTGCCAGCAGTGCTAGACAGGCCGGGGAGCTGTTTTTT.